The clone carrying this TCR beta chain has only one observation. The junction had 4 bases not matched to a gene; V was cut back by 4 bases and J by 5 bases. The CDR3 is 14 residues long. Per germline, CDR1 MNHNS and CDR2 SASEGT. The sample comes from a study of beta chain features in type 1 diabetes. Expressed TCRB transcripts got sequenced, as all isolated RNA was reverse transcribed. Using immunoSEQ multiplex PCR, the repertoire was profiled, and TCRdb retains in-frame clones only, with some absent. This table has about 250,000 clones, around an eighth appearing once. Input material: naive CD4+ T cells from blood. V gene TRBV6-1 combines with J gene TRBJ1-1, with 10 bases that match TRBD1. This sequence originates from a woman in her thirties or forties in good health. CDR3 loop: CASSAGQGRTEAFF. The CDR3 DNA reads as TGTGCCAGCAGTGCGGGACAGGGGCGTACTGAAGCTTTCTTT.